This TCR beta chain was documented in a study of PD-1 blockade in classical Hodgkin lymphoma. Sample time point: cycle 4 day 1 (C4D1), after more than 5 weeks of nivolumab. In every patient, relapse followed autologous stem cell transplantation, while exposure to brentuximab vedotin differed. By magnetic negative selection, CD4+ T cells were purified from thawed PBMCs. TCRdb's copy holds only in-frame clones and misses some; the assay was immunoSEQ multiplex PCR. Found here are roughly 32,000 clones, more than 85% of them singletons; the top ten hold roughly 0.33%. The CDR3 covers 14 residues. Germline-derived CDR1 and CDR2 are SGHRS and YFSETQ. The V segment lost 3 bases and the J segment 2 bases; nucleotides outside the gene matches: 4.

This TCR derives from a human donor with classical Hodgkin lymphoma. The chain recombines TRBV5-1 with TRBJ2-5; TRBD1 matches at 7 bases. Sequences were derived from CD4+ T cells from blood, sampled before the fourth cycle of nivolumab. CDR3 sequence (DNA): TGCGCCAGCAGCTATACAGGGGAACAAGAGACCCAGTACTTC. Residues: CASSYTGEQETQYF.